The T cell receptor beta chain under discussion was sequenced for a study of neurological immune-mediated disorders. TCRdb processed the 5' RACE reads anew with MiXCR; each CDR3 protein has one entry. The sample consists of 85,000 to 110,000 distinct CDR3 sequences, under 14% of them appearing once. This clonotype was recorded many times. Trimming cost V 9 bases and J 0 bases, with 12 bases left between them. CDR3 length equals 14 residues. From germline, CDR1 is LNHDA and CDR2 SQIVND (reference sequence). The time point is: longitudinal time-point 3. This TCR derives from a female donor with HTLV-1-associated myelopathy (HAM/TSP). What was sequenced was PBMCs. The chain employs TRBV19 and TRBJ1-5; D might be TRBD1 (6 bases). CDR3 sequence reads: CASRWTDSNQPQHF. CDR3 nucleotides: TGTGCCAGCCGGTGGACAGATAGCAATCAGCCCCAGCATTTT.